A single sample gave rise to the 28 T cell receptor beta chains below, sequenced in a study of cytomegalovirus exposure and HLA in healthy donors. The PCR used 60 Vbeta and 13 Jbeta primers. Libraries were prepared by immunoSEQ multiplex PCR; TCRdb keeps only in-frame clonotypes and omits some of them. The sample holds approximately 110,000 clones; 70% are singletons and the top ten take 8% to 9.5%. Sequenced material: PBMCs. These receptors were taken from a young man in good health and CMV-seropositive.

The chain links TRBV7-2 to TRBJ2-3, with 7 bases identical to TRBD1. Germline V gives CDR1 SGHTA, CDR2 FQGNSA. J was trimmed by 8 bases and V by 0 bases; bases with no gene match: 5. The CDR3 loop spans 14 amino acids. The CDR3 sequence is CASSLALGQTTQYF. CDR3 DNA sequence: TGTGCCAGCAGCTTAGCCCTGGGACAGACTACGCAGTATTTT. The entire variable domain, with the rest obtained from reference TRBV7-2 and TRBJ2-3, is as follows: GAGVSQSPSNKVTEKGKDVELRCDPISGHTALYWYRQSLGQGLEFLIYFQGNSAPDKSGLPSDRFSAERTGGSVSTLTIQRTQQEDSAVYLCASSLALGQTTQYFGPGTRLTVL.

This clone was seen a single time. The chain employs TRBV5-1 and TRBJ1-5, with 10 positions matching TRBD1. Trimming took 3 bases from V and 7 from J; bases not matched to a gene: 7. This CDR3 has 15 residues. Germline CDR1 reads SGHRS; CDR2 reads YFSETQ. The CDR3 bases are TGCGCCAGCAGCTCCGGGACAGGGGATAAGCAGCCCCAGCATTTT. Translating gives CASSSGTGDKQPQHF.

This rearrangement joins TRBV28 to TRBJ1-1; 8 bases match TRBD1. Germline lookup yields CDR1 MDHEN and CDR2 SYDVKM. After removal of 7 bases from V and 10 bases from J, the junction contained 5 bases not matched to a gene. The CDR3 contains 11 residues. The CDR3 bases are TGTGCCAGCATCAGGGGGCAGCGAGCTTTCTTT. Translation: CASIRGQRAFF.

This clone was seen a few times. The gene calls are TRBV6-5 and TRBJ2-2, with 7 bases aligning to TRBD2. Germline V gene sequence: CDR1 MNHEY, CDR2 SVGAGI. V dropped 4 bases and J dropped 7; count of bases not matched to a gene: 6. The CDR3 runs to 14 residues. The CDR3 region is CASSLLAGGGELFF. CDR3 sequence (DNA): TGTGCCAGCAGTTTGTTAGCGGGTGGCGGGGAGCTGTTTTTT.

This chain uses TRBV5-5 with TRBJ2-1; D is undetermined. Trimming stripped 0 bases from V and 9 bases from J, with 7 bases between. Germline CDR1 is SGHKS and CDR2 is YYEKEE (reference sequence). The CDR3 loop spans 12 amino acids. The CDR3, as DNA: TGTGCCAGCAGCTTGGACGAGCGTGAGCAGTTCTTC. Its protein product is CASSLDEREQFF. The full variable domain, its missing parts supplied by reference TRBV5-5 and TRBJ2-1, is DAGVTQSPTHLIKTRGQQVTLRCSPISGHKSVSWYQQVLGQGPQFIFQYYEKEERGRGNFPDRFSARQFPNYSSELNVNALLLGDSALYLCASSLDEREQFFGPGTRLTVL.

The chain carries TRBV7-9 and TRBJ1-1, with 7 bases aligning to TRBD1. This CDR3 is 15 amino acids long. V was pared by 4 bases and J by 1 base, with 6 bases of the junction left unmatched. Germline lookup yields CDR1 SEHNR and CDR2 FQNEAQ (reference sequence). The CDR3 nucleotides read TGTGCCAGCAGCTCTTACAGGGGACGGAACACTGAAGCTTTCTTT. Translation gives CASSSYRGRNTEAFF.

The chain links TRBV5-5 to TRBJ2-6; a weak D match, TRBD2 (7 bases). The V gene lost 4 bases and the J gene lost 2 bases, with 19 bases spanning the gap. Germline assignment: CDR1 SGHKS and CDR2 YYEKEE (reference sequence). The CDR3 length is 18 residues. Here the CDR3 DNA reads TGTGCCAGCAGCCGGGAAGGGGGGGAGGGCCCTGGGGCCAACGTCCTGACTTTC. Translation: CASSREGGEGPGANVLTF.

V is TRBV7-3 and J is TRBJ1-1, with D possibly matching TRBD1 (6 bases). The V end was cut by 4 bases, the J end by 5 bases, with 11 bases between. The CDR3 consists of 13 residues. The germline V gene encodes CDR1 SGHTA and CDR2 FQGTGA. In DNA, the CDR3 is TGTGCCAGCAGCTACCAGGGGCAGACTGAAGCTTTCTTT. Encoded protein: CASSYQGQTEAFF.

This clone occurred a few times. This rearrangement joins TRBV19 to TRBJ1-5, with D maybe TRBD1 (6 bases). V shed 5 bases and J shed 2 bases, with 10 bases lying between them. Germline V gene sequence: CDR1 LNHDA, CDR2 SQIVND (reference sequence). The CDR3 runs 14 residues. As DNA, the CDR3 is TGTGCCAGTAGTGCGACAGGTGGCAATCAGCCCCAGCATTTT. Translating it yields CASSATGGNQPQHF.

This clone has more than one count but fewer than ten. V gene TRBV11-2 combines with J gene TRBJ2-7, with 8 bases identical to TRBD1. J gave up 2 bases and V 7 bases, and 10 bases lay outside the gene matches. The CDR3 is made up of 15 amino acids. Germline V gene lookup returns CDR1 SGHAT and CDR2 FQNNGV. The CDR3 loop is CASTDLGQAAYEQYF. The CDR3 region has the DNA TGTGCCAGCACCGACTTGGGACAGGCCGCCTACGAGCAGTACTTC. Full variable domain (missing parts from reference TRBV11-2 and TRBJ2-7): EAGVAQSPRYKIIEKRQSVAFWCNPISGHATLYWYQQILGQGPKLLIQFQNNGVVDDSQLPKDRFSAERLKGVDSTLKIQPAKLEDSAVYLCASTDLGQAAYEQYFGPGTRLTVT.

This chain uses TRBV5-1 with TRBJ2-3; the D gene is possibly TRBD2 (6 bases). This CDR3 has 16 residues. CDR1 is SGHRS and CDR2 is YFSETQ in the germline V gene. V was trimmed by 2 bases and J by 0 bases, leaving 13 bases between them. The CDR3 nucleotides read TGCGCCAGCAGCTTCAGGAGGGGCTCTAGCACAGATACGCAGTATTTT. It translates to CASSFRRGSSTDTQYF.

In its sample, this clone was seen a few times. This chain links TRBV6-6 with TRBJ1-1; D is unresolved. From germline, CDR1 is MNHNY and CDR2 SVGAGI (reference sequence). V lost 7 bases to trimming and J lost 10 bases, with 22 bases between them. The CDR3 spans 14 residues. The CDR3 DNA is TGTGCCAGCACCCCCCGGGAGCGGGGAACCAGAGCTTTCTTT. Its translation is CASTPRERGTRAFF.

The CDR3: CASSPSGQISNQPQHF. The CDR3 nucleotides are TGTGCCAGCAGTCCCTCGGGACAAATTAGCAATCAGCCCCAGCATTTT. The V call is TRBV28, the J call TRBJ1-5; D may be TRBD1 (6 bases). The CDR3 covers 16 residues. Germline CDR1 reads MDHEN; CDR2 reads SYDVKM. V lost 5 bases, J lost 0 bases, and 14 bases lay in between.

This clone was counted between two and nine times. The chain employs TRBV28 and TRBJ2-5; 15 bases are a match to TRBD2. V trimming: 7 bases; J trimming: 5 bases; junction bases outside the gene matches: 23. This CDR3 comprises 21 residues. Germline V gives CDR1 MDHEN, CDR2 SYDVKM. The CDR3 protein is CASTLGGVPGTSGRLDETQYF. The CDR3 DNA follows: TGTGCCAGCACCCTGGGCGGGGTGCCCGGGACTAGCGGGAGGTTAGATGAGACCCAGTACTTC.

This clone was seen a handful of times. The chain combines TRBV19 with TRBJ1-2; maybe TRBD1 (5 bases). Germline V CDR1 and CDR2: LNHDA, SQIVND (reference sequence). V lost 7 bases and J 8 bases, leaving 14 bases between the germline ends. The CDR3 loop spans 12 amino acids. The CDR3 DNA is TGTGCCAGTACCGTCGGGGGTCTGGGCTACACCTTC. This encodes CASTVGGLGYTF.

This clone was counted between two and nine times. The gene calls are TRBV6-1 and TRBJ1-1; D gene unclear. The V gene lost 1 base and the J gene lost 5 bases, with 14 bases spanning the gap. This CDR3 is 15 amino acids long. Germline V gene sequence: CDR1 MNHNS, CDR2 SASEGT. CDR3 DNA: TGTGCCAGCAGTGAAGTGCGGGAAGTAATAACTGAAGCTTTCTTT. It encodes CASSEVREVITEAFF.

The V call is TRBV6-4, the J call TRBJ1-2, with D perhaps TRBD1 (6 bases). This CDR3 has 16 residues. V lost 8 bases, J lost 0 bases, and 19 bases lay in between. Germline CDR1 and CDR2: MRHNA and SNTAGT. The CDR3: CASQRGGRLSNYGYTF. In DNA, the CDR3 is TGTGCCAGCCAACGGGGGGGCAGACTATCTAACTATGGCTACACCTTC.

The CDR3 DNA reads as TGTGCCAGCAGGGCGGGATCCCTAGGCAATCAGCCCCAGCATTTT. Its protein product is CASRAGSLGNQPQHF. V is TRBV28 and J is TRBJ1-5; no definite D call. Germline CDR1 reads MDHEN; CDR2 reads SYDVKM. The CDR3 runs to 15 residues. Trimming shortened V by 6 bases and J by 2 bases, and 14 bases separated the two germline ends.

V and J are TRBV7-9 and TRBJ2-1; TRBD2 agrees at 12 bases. CDR3 length: 15 residues. Germline CDR1 SEHNR, CDR2 FQNEAQ (reference sequence). V was clipped by 5 bases and J by 7 bases; unmatched bases: 6. CDR3 residues: CASSKRTSGENEQFF. Here the CDR3 DNA reads TGTGCCAGCAGCAAACGGACTAGCGGGGAGAATGAGCAGTTCTTC.

This clone was counted once. The chain is built from TRBV5-6 and TRBJ2-1, with TRBD2 matching 8 bases. This CDR3 contains 16 residues. CDR1 is SGHDT, CDR2 YYEEEE, per germline. V was clipped by 2 bases and J by 3 bases; unmatched bases: 7. The CDR3: CASSFVGAGDYNEQFF. The CDR3 DNA is TGTGCCAGCAGCTTTGTAGGAGCGGGAGACTACAATGAGCAGTTCTTC.

This clone was detected a few times. The V call is TRBV11-2, the J call TRBJ1-1; perhaps TRBD1 as D (5 bases). This CDR3 is built from 14 residues. V was shortened by 0 bases and J by 4 bases, with 9 bases between the two germline ends. Germline CDR1 and CDR2: SGHAT and FQNNGV. The CDR3 here is CASSLEPGLTEAFF. Here the CDR3 DNA reads TGTGCCAGCAGCTTAGAGCCAGGGCTCACTGAAGCTTTCTTT.

The chain is built from TRBV9 and TRBJ2-1; D is undetermined. This CDR3 is 15 amino acids long. Deletions cut 0 bases from V and 7 bases from J, with 14 bases between. Germline assignment: CDR1 SGDLS and CDR2 YYNGEE. The CDR3 loop reads CASSVDPAPYNEQFF. CDR3 in DNA: TGTGCCAGCAGCGTAGATCCAGCGCCGTATAATGAGCAGTTCTTC.

The rearrangement joins TRBV19 to TRBJ1-3; weak D call: TRBD1 (6 bases). The germline V gene encodes CDR1 LNHDA and CDR2 SQIVND (reference sequence). V lost 6 bases and J 0 bases, leaving 12 bases between the germline ends. The CDR3 loop spans 15 amino acids. The CDR3 spells CASRTDRSSGNTIYF. The CDR3 region has the DNA TGTGCCAGTAGGACGGACAGAAGCTCTGGAAACACCATATATTTT.

This clone was found once. The CDR3 is CASSLSTGGTTEAFF. CDR3 bases: TGTGCCAGCAGTTTAAGTACAGGGGGGACGACTGAAGCTTTCTTT. J is TRBJ1-1 and V is TRBV27; TRBD1 matches at 8 bases. With V trimmed by 2 bases and J by 5 bases, 7 bases remained unmatched. The length of the CDR3 is 15 residues. Per germline, CDR1 MNHEY and CDR2 SMNVEV (reference sequence).

The chain couples TRBV27 to TRBJ1-3; 9 bases agree with TRBD1. This CDR3 is 15 amino acids long. Per the germline V gene, CDR1 is MNHEY and CDR2 is SMNVEV (reference sequence). J lost 4 bases, V lost 8 bases, and 9 bases had no gene match. CDR3 DNA: TGTGCCAGCGGCTACAGGGGGCGTTCAGGAAACACCATATATTTT. Translating gives CASGYRGRSGNTIYF.

This chain links TRBV30 with TRBJ2-1; tentatively, D is TRBD2 (5 bases). The CDR3 totals 11 residues. With 2 bases removed from V and 12 bases from J, the gap between germline ends came to 11 bases. CDR1 GTSNPN and CDR2 SVGIG come from the germline V gene (reference sequence). CDR3 sequence (DNA): TGTGCCTGGAGTAAGAGCGGAGGGCAGTTCTTC. Translating gives CAWSKSGGQFF.

The rearrangement links TRBV7-2 to TRBJ2-7; TRBD1 matches at 7 bases. From germline, CDR1 is SGHTA and CDR2 FQGNSA. The CDR3 consists of 15 residues. V lost 3 bases, J lost 2 bases, and 7 bases stayed unmatched. The CDR3 DNA reads as TGTGCCAGCAGCTTTGGGACAGCAGCTCCCTACGAGCAGTACTTC. It encodes CASSFGTAAPYEQYF.

The chain combines TRBV6-1 with TRBJ2-1, with D perhaps TRBD2 (6 bases). Trimming left V 10 bases short and J 2 bases short, with 18 bases between. This CDR3 is 15 amino acids long. Germline V CDR1 and CDR2: MNHNS, SASEGT. Here the CDR3 DNA reads TGTGCCACCCCGAGGGCAGGGACTGCCTACAATGAGCAGTTCTTC. Translated: CATPRAGTAYNEQFF.